This T cell receptor (beta chain) appears in the sequencing data of a study of human T cells and chemical hapten exposure. Study background: Once 0.01% DPC had been applied to the upper back by patch test, readings were taken at 6 days.

In its sample, this clonotype was seen many times. Trimming took off 2 bases at V and 0 bases at J, with 16 bases between the two ends. Germline lookup yields CDR1 MNHEY and CDR2 SVGAGI. The CDR3 loop spans 17 amino acids. The time point denotes: patch test 2, 6 weeks after DPC sensitization. Stated treatment: therapeutic diphenylcyclopropenone sensitization with weekly scalp DPC. TCRdb used MiXCR to reprocess the RACE reads, holding one entry per CDR3 protein. The sample holds roughly 380,000 distinct CDR3 sequences, roughly 6.3% seen once. Here the sequenced sample was whole blood, taken in connection with sensitization to the hapten diphenylcyclopropenone (DPC). This clonotype originated in a woman in her late teens or twenties with alopecia areata. Some clones in this sample may be carry-over from other donors' samples. The gene calls are TRBV6-5 and TRBJ1-1, with D hard to call. The CDR3 coding sequence is TGTGCCAGCAGTTACCAACGGATCACTTTTTTGAACACTGAAGCTTTCTTT. Translation: CASSYQRITFLNTEAFF.